This T cell receptor (beta chain) was captured in a study of T cell repertoires in cytomegalovirus infection. Study in general: CMV infection together with matching HLA type was indicated by public TCR beta signatures.

Germline-derived CDR1 and CDR2 are MDHEN and SYDVKM. V gave up 6 bases and J gave up 6 bases, with 8 bases separating them. The CDR3 is 11 amino acids. A single record per CDR3 protein comes from TCRdb applying MiXCR to the reads. Altogether approximately 390,000 distinct CDR3 sequences are present, about 34% being singletons, with the ten largest covering roughly 13%. General study points: HLA-C-restricted, CMV-specific TCR beta clonotypes were dominant ex vivo.

A few counts support this clonotype. The antigen is not known. The sequences come from cultured PBMCs, collected from culture after CMV antigen stimulation. V is TRBV28 and J is TRBJ1-2; D remains ambiguous. The source is a human donor in good health (CMV status not recorded). Some clones in this sample may be carry-over from other donors' samples. DNA of the CDR3: TGTGCCAGCAGATCCCCGGATGGCTACACCTTC. This codes for CASRSPDGYTF.